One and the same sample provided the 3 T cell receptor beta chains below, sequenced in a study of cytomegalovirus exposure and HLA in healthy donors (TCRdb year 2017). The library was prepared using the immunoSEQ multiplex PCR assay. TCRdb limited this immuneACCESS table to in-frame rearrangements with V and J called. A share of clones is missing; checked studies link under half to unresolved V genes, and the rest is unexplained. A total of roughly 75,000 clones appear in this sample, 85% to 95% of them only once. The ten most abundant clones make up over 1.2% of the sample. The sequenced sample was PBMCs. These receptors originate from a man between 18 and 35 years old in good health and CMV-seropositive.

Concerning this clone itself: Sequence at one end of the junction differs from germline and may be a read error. CDR3 region: CASSLDHGPQTQYF. For the CDR3, the DNA is TGTGCTAGCAGCTTAGACCACGGTCCGCAGACCCAGTACTTC. V usage is TRBV7-7 and J usage is TRBJ2-5; D gene unclear. CDR1 is SSHAT and CDR2 is FNYEAQ in the germline V gene (reference sequence). This CDR3 has 14 residues.

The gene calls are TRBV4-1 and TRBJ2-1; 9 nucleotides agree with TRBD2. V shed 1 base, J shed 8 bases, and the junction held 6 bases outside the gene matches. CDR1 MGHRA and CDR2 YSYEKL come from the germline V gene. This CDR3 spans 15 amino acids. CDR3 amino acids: CASSQVRGRADEQFF. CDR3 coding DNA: TGCGCCAGCAGCCAAGTTCGCGGGAGGGCGGATGAGCAGTTCTTC.

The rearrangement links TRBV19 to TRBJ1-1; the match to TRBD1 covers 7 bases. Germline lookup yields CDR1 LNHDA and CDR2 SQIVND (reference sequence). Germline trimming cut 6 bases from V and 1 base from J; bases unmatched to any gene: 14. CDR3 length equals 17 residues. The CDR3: CASRILSWGQRNTEAFF. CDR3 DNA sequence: TGTGCCAGTAGGATACTTTCTTGGGGACAGAGGAACACTGAAGCTTTCTTT.